This TCR beta chain was captured in a study of blood T cell repertoires in COVID-19. Study-wide background: Sites in the United States, Italy and Spain provided acute and convalescent COVID-19 samples. The cDNA or gDNA used as material had been derived from T cells, B-cell-depleted T cells, or PBMCs.

In the study's own analysis: Reference gene primer amplification yielded estimated nucleated cell counts. Only in-frame clones appear in the TCRdb table, and some are missing; sequencing was by immunoSEQ multiplex PCR. The D gene and trimming were derived from the DNA, and the V and J assignments and clone size from that table. The data contain 90,000 to 110,000 clones, approximately 82% of them singletons. Trimming shortened V by 3 bases and J by 5 bases, and 20 bases separated the two germline ends. CDR3 length: 17 amino acids. CDR1 LNHDA and CDR2 SQIVND come from the germline V gene (reference sequence).

The TCR originated in a woman older than 75 with active or convalescent COVID-19. Material for sequencing was peripheral blood. The V gene is TRBV19, the J gene TRBJ2-1; D possibly corresponds to TRBD1 (7 bases). The CDR3 is CASSITGPGGGHNEQFF. The CDR3 bases are TGTGCCAGTAGTATCACCGGGCCCGGAGGGGGCCACAATGAGCAGTTCTTC.